The 7 T cell receptor beta chains reported below all come from one sample, sequenced in a study of shared clonotypes between healthy human individuals. Assay used: immunoSEQ multiplex PCR; TCRdb lists only in-frame clones, some missing. The data hold approximately 1.9 million clones, with around 93% observed a single time. Naive CD8 cells were CD45RO-negative, positively selected for CCR7, excluding terminally differentiated effector memory CD45RA+ cells. The sample taken for sequencing was naive CD8+ T cells from PBMCs. The receptors derive from a young man in good health. Some clones in this sample may be carry-over from other donors' samples.

The rearrangement uses TRBV7-7 and TRBJ2-2; TRBD2 matches at 10 bases. The CDR3 loop spans 16 amino acids. Germline V lookup: CDR1 SSHAT, CDR2 FNYEAQ (reference sequence). Unmatched junction bases numbered 5, after V lost 1 base and J lost 6 bases. CDR3 loop: CASSLVSGRAAGELFF. CDR3 sequence (DNA): TGTGCCAGCAGCTTAGTGAGCGGGAGGGCCGCCGGGGAGCTGTTTTTT.

In this sample, this clone turned up once. The chain has TRBV5-6 and TRBJ2-7; D is unresolved. CDR3 length: 14 residues. Deletions cut 0 bases from V and 3 bases from J, with 10 bases between. Germline V CDR1 and CDR2: SGHDT, YYEEEE. CDR3 region: CASSLGQLFYEQYF. The DNA of the CDR3 is TGTGCCAGCAGCTTGGGGCAGCTCTTCTACGAGCAGTACTTC.

The chain couples TRBV29-1 to TRBJ1-3; D is uncertain. The germline V and J ends were trimmed by 5 bases and 2 bases, with 10 bases remaining between them. CDR1 and CDR2 from the germline V gene are SQVTM and ANQGSEA. The CDR3 covers 13 residues. CDR3 DNA: TGCAGCGTTTGGGTCTCTACTGGAAACACCATATATTTT. This codes for CSVWVSTGNTIYF.

The chain joins TRBV29-1 to TRBJ2-2; 12 bases agree with TRBD1. J was trimmed by 2 bases and V by 5 bases; bases with no gene match: 6. Germline assignment: CDR1 SQVTM and CDR2 ANQGSEA. This CDR3 contains 16 residues. The CDR3 is CSVLTGTGGNTGELFF. Here the CDR3 DNA reads TGCAGCGTTCTGACCGGGACAGGGGGCAACACCGGGGAGCTGTTTTTT.

The chain carries TRBV27 and TRBJ2-1, with 12 bases fitting TRBD2. J lost 5 bases, V lost 0 bases, and 5 bases had no gene match. The CDR3 is made up of 17 amino acids. The germline V gene has CDR1 MNHEY and CDR2 SMNVEV (reference sequence). CDR3 in DNA: TGTGCCAGCAGTTTATCGATTGGACTAGCGGGACACAATGAGCAGTTCTTC. Its translation: CASSLSIGLAGHNEQFF.

This chain joins TRBV6-6 and TRBJ2-3; weak D call: TRBD1 (6 bases). This CDR3 contains 12 residues. Germline V gene data show CDR1 as MNHNY and CDR2 as SVGAGI (reference sequence). V lost 6 bases and J 5 bases, leaving 9 bases between the germline ends. The CDR3 DNA reads as TGTGCCAGCAGCTCAGGGGTAGATACGCAGTATTTT. Its protein is CASSSGVDTQYF.

This clone came up once. The rearrangement links TRBV28 to TRBJ2-4, with D perhaps given as TRBD1 or TRBD2 (5 bases each). The CDR3 has 14 amino acids. Trimming removed 5 bases at V and 7 bases at J, with 15 bases between. The germline gives CDR1 MDHEN, CDR2 SYDVKM. CDR3 DNA sequence: TGTGCCAGCAGTCCCCCCGGGGCCGGGAACATTCAGTACTTC. The encoded protein is CASSPPGAGNIQYF.